This TCR beta chain came from a study of tumor and adjacent non-tumor tissue in lung cancer. Study at large: Patients were aged roughly 31 to 76, some 10 men and about five women, stage I to III.

The V gene's germline CDR1 is MNHNS and CDR2 SASEGT. CDR3 length: 18 amino acids. The template was RNA from unsorted bulk tissue. The normal lung tissue was taken more than 3 cm from the tumor edge. Three rounds of nested PCR, following a modified ARM-PCR protocol, produced the TCRbeta library. Each CDR3 protein is one row after TCRdb ran MiXCR on the multiplex PCR reads. The sample lists more than 85,000 distinct CDR3 sequences; 50% to 70% were seen once. On this clonotype itself: Its specificity is not known. Mismatch with germline at one junction end may stem from a read error.

Study-wide results and limits: In normal lung, the top 100 clones were significantly more dominant than in tumor. Patients with more diverse tumor TCRs had worse survival.

Sequenced input: distant non-tumor lung tissue. The chain couples TRBV6-1 to TRBJ2-5, with D possibly TRBD2 on 6 matching bases. The clonotype originates from a man between 60 and 75 years old with non-small cell lung cancer. The CDR3 DNA follows: TGTGCCAACAGTGATACTAGCAGGTTTGGCGCCGATCAAGAGACCCAGTACTTC. Amino acids: CANSDTSRFGADQETQYF.